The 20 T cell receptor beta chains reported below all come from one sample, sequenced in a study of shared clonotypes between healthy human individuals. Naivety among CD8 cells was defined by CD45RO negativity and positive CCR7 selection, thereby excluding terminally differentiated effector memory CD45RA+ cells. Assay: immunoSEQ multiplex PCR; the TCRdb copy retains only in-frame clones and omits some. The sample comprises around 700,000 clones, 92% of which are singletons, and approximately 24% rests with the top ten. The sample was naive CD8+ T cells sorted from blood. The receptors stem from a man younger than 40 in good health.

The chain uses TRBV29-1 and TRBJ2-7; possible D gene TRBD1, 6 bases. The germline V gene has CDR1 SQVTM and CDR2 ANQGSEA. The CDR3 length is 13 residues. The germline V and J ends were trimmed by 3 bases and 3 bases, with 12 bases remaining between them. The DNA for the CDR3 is TGCAGCGTTGAGGACAGCTTCGTCTACGAGCAGTACTTC. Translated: CSVEDSFVYEQYF.

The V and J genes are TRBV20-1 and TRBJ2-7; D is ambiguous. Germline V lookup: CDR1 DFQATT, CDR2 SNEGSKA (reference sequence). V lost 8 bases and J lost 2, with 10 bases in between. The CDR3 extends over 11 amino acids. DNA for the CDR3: TGCAGTATCTTGAGCCCCTACGAGCAGTACTTC. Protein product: CSILSPYEQYF.

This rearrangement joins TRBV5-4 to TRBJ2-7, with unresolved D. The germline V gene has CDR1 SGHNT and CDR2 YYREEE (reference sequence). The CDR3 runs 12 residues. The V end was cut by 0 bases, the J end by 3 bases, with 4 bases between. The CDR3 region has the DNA TGTGCCAGCAGCTTGGCGAACTACGAGCAGTACTTC. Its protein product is CASSLANYEQYF.

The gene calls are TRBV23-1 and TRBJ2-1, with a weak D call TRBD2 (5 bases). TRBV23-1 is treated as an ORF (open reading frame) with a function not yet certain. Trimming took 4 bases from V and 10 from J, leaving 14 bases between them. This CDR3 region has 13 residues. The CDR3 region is CASSRASLTEQFF. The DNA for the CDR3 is TGCGCCAGCAGTCGGGCTAGCTTAACCGAGCAGTTCTTC.

The CDR3 nucleotides are TGTGCCAGCAGCGATAGATCGGTGGTAGCCGGTGAGACCCAGTACTTC. Amino acids: CASSDRSVVAGETQYF. The chain has TRBV7-9 and TRBJ2-5; D unclear. Germline V gene sequence: CDR1 SEHNR, CDR2 FQNEAQ (reference sequence). V was clipped by 5 bases and J by 5 bases, with 21 bases between them. The CDR3 extends over 16 amino acids. The full variable domain, with the rest looked up from reference TRBV7-9 and TRBJ2-5, is DTGVSQNPRHKITKRGQNVTFRCDPISEHNRLYWYRQTLGQGPEFLTYFQNEAQLEKSRLLSDRFSAERPKGSFSTLEIQRTEQGDSAMYLCASSDRSVVAGETQYFGPGTRLLVL.

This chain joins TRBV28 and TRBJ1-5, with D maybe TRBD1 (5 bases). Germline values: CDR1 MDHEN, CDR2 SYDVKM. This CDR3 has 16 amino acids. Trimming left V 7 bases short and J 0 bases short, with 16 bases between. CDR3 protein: CASKPPSGTSNQPQHF. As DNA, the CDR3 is TGTGCCAGCAAACCCCCCAGCGGGACTAGCAATCAGCCCCAGCATTTT. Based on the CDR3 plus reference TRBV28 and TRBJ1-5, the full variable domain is DVKVTQSSRYLVKRTGEKVFLECVQDMDHENMFWYRQDPGLGLRLIYFSYDVKMKEKGDIPEGYSVSREKKERFSLILESASTNQTSMYLCASKPPSGTSNQPQHFGDGTRLSIL.

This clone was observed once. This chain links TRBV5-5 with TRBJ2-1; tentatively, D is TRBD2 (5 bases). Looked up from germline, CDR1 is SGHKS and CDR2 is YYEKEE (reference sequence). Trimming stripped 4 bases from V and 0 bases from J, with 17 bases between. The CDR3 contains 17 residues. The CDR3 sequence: CASSPPWAAGSYNEQFF. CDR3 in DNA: TGTGCCAGCAGCCCTCCCTGGGCGGCGGGCTCCTACAATGAGCAGTTCTTC.

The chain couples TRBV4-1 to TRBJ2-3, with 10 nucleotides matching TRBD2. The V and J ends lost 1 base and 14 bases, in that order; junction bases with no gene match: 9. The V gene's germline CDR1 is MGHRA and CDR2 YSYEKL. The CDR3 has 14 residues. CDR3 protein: CASSQGGAGTSAYF. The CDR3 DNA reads TGCGCCAGCAGCCAAGGGGGGGCGGGGACTAGCGCGTATTTT.

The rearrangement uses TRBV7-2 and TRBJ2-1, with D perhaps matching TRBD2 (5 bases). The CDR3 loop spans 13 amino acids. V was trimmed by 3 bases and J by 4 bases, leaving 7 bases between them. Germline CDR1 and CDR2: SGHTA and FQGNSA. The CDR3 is CASSFSGYNEQFF. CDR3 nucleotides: TGTGCCAGCAGCTTCTCGGGGTACAATGAGCAGTTCTTC.

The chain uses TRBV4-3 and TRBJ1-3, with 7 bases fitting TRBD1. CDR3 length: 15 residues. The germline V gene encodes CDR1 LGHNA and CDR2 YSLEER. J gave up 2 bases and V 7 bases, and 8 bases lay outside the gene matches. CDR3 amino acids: CASKRGRGAGNTIYF. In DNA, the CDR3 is TGCGCCAGCAAAAGGGGCAGGGGGGCTGGAAACACCATATATTTT.

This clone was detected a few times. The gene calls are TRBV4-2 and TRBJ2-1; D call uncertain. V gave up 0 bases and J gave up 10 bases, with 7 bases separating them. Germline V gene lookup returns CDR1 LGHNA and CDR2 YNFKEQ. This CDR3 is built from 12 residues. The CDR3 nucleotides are TGTGCCAGCAGCCAAGAGGGGTTGGAGCAGTTCTTC. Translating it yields CASSQEGLEQFF.

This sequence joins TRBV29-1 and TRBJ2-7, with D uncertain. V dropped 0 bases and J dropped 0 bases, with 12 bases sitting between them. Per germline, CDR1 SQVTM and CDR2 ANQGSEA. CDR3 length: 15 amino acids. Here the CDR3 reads CSVEDQKVDSYEQYF. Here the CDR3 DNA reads TGCAGCGTTGAAGATCAAAAGGTGGACTCCTACGAGCAGTACTTC.

DNA of the CDR3: TGTGCCAGCAGCAAATGCGGGAGGGCCTCCCTCGAGCAGTACTTC. Translated: CASSKCGRASLEQYF. The chain joins TRBV21-1 to TRBJ2-7; TRBD2 is taken as the D call from the table, unchecked against the DNA. TRBV21-1 is labeled a pseudogene. The CDR3 runs 15 residues.

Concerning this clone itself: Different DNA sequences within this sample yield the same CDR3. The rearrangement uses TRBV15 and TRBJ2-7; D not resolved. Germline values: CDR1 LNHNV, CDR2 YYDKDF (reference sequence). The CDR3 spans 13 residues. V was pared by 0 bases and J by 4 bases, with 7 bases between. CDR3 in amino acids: CATSRDLSYEQYF. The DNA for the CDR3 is TGTGCCACCAGCAGAGATCTAAGTTACGAGCAGTACTTC.

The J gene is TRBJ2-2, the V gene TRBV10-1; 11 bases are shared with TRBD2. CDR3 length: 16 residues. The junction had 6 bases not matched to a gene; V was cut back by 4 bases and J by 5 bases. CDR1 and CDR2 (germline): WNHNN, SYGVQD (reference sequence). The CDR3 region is CASSGGLAGSTGELFF. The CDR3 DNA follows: TGCGCCAGCAGTGGAGGACTAGCGGGTAGTACCGGGGAGCTGTTTTTT.

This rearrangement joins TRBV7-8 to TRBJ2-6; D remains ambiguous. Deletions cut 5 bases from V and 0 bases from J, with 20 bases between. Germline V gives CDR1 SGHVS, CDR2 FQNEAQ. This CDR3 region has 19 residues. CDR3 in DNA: TGTGCCAGCAGCACCTTTCCCCGTGACGGAATCTCTGGGGCCAACGTCCTGACTTTC. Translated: CASSTFPRDGISGANVLTF.

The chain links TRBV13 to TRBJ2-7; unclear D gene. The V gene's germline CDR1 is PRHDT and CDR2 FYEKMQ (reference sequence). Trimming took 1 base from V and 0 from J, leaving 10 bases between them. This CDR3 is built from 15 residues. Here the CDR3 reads CASSLETASSYEQYF. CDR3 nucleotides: TGTGCCAGCAGCTTAGAGACTGCCAGCTCCTACGAGCAGTACTTC. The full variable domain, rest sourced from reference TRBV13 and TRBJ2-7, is AAGVIQSPRHLIKEKRETATLKCYPIPRHDTVYWYQQGPGQDPQFLISFYEKMQSDKGSIPDRFSAQQFSDYHSELNMSSLELGDSALYFCASSLETASSYEQYFGPGTRLTVT.

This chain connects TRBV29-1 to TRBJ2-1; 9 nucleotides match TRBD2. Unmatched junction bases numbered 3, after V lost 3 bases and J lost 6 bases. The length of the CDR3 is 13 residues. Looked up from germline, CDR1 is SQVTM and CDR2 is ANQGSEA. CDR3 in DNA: TGCAGCGTTGACCCGCGGGGGGGCAATGAGCAGTTCTTC. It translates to CSVDPRGGNEQFF.

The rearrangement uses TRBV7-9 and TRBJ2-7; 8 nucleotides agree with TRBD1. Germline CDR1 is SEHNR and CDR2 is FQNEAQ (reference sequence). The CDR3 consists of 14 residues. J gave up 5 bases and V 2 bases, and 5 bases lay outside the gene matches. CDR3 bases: TGTGCCAGCAGCTTAAGCAGGGGGCAGGACGAGCAGTACTTC. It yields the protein CASSLSRGQDEQYF.

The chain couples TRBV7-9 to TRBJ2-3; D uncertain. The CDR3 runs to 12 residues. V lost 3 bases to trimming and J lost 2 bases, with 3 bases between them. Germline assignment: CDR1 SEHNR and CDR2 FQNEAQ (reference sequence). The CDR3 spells CASSFFTDTQYF. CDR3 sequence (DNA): TGTGCCAGCAGCTTTTTCACAGATACGCAGTATTTT.